Each of the 3 T cell receptor beta chains below was sequenced from the same sample in a study of Ad26.COV2.S vaccination and SARS-CoV-2 variants. Data came from immunoSEQ multiplex PCR; TCRdb stores just in-frame clones and leaves some out. The sample records about 460,000 clones, roughly nine tenths being singletons. The treatment here: over 15 received Ad26.COV2.S at low or high dose, single or two shots; roughly five received placebo; per-sample allocation not given. Specimen acquisition occurred on day 63 following the initial vaccine or placebo injection. The starting material was peripheral blood, obtained in a trial of Ad26.COV2.S vaccine versus placebo. These receptors were taken from a person aged 18 to 65 who received the Ad26.COV2.S COVID-19 vaccine or a placebo.

This clone has a handful of counts. V gene TRBV6-1 combines with J gene TRBJ1-5; the D is unclear. This CDR3 region has 14 residues. Looked up from germline, CDR1 is MNHNS and CDR2 is SASEGT. Trimming stripped 2 bases from V and 9 bases from J, with 14 bases between. CDR3 DNA: TGTGCCAGCAGTGAACCCACAATGCCCTCGCCCCAGCATTTT. This gives the protein CASSEPTMPSPQHF.

The V call is TRBV5-4, the J call TRBJ2-7; possibly TRBD1 or TRBD2 for D (5 bases each). Germline V gene lookup returns CDR1 SGHNT and CDR2 YYREEE (reference sequence). The length of the CDR3 is 12 residues. V was cut by 4 bases and J by 4 bases, with 9 bases left in between. CDR3: CASSPGGYEQYF. The DNA of the CDR3 is TGTGCCAGCAGCCCTGGGGGATACGAGCAGTACTTC.

The chain uses TRBV24-1 and TRBJ2-1; weak D call: TRBD2 (6 bases). Per the germline V gene, CDR1 is KGHDR and CDR2 is SFDVKD. V was trimmed by 2 bases and J by 7 bases, leaving 14 bases between them. CDR3 length equals 15 residues. DNA for the CDR3: TGTGCCACCAGTGATTATAGGGACTCGGGTAATGAGCAGTTCTTC. This codes for CATSDYRDSGNEQFF.